Sequencing of this T cell receptor beta chain was carried out in a study of control samples from healthy donors and cancer patients. V shed 0 bases and J 6 bases; nucleotides not matched to a gene: 3. This CDR3 spans 15 amino acids. Germline values: CDR1 SGHRS, CDR2 YFSETQ. In this sample, this clone turned up a few times. Produced via immunoSEQ multiplex PCR; TCRdb's table is partial and in-frame only. Of about 150,000 clones in the sample, roughly 92% were seen once. This receptor was taken from a middle-aged man in good health. The chain joins TRBV5-1 to TRBJ1-6; the match to TRBD1 covers 7 bases. Sample: blood. The CDR3 is CASSLDPGGNSPLHF. DNA for the CDR3: TGCGCCAGCAGCTTGGATCCAGGGGGTAATTCACCCCTCCACTTT.